These 13 T cell receptor beta chains share one sample of origin, sequenced in a study of shared clonotypes between healthy human individuals. Assay used: immunoSEQ multiplex PCR; TCRdb lists only in-frame clones, some missing. The sample includes 2 million to 2.5 million clones, less than 95% of them seen just once. The sequencing input was naive CD4+ T cells from PBMCs. Subset reported: CD45RA+ positively selected. These receptors all stem from a man younger than 35 in good health. Some clones in this sample may be carry-over from other donors' samples.

The rearrangement links TRBV29-1 to TRBJ2-3; possibly TRBD2 for D (5 bases). The CDR3 has 14 residues. Trimming stripped 4 bases from V and 2 bases from J, with 13 bases between. Germline V gene lookup returns CDR1 SQVTM and CDR2 ANQGSEA. The CDR3 DNA reads TGCAGCGTTGGCGGAGGCGCTACCACAGATACGCAGTATTTT. The encoded protein is CSVGGGATTDTQYF.

This clone was observed a single time. The chain has TRBV6-1 and TRBJ1-4, with D perhaps TRBD1 (6 bases). Germline CDR1 is MNHNS and CDR2 is SASEGT. The CDR3 spans 14 residues. V lost 7 bases and J 8 bases, leaving 17 bases between the germline ends. DNA for the CDR3: TGTGCCAGCACCCGAGACAGGTACGGAGAAAAACTGTTTTTT. Protein: CASTRDRYGEKLFF.

The rearrangement links TRBV2 to TRBJ1-2; the D is unclear. Per germline, CDR1 SNHLY and CDR2 FYNNEI. This CDR3 is built from 14 residues. Trimming cost V 2 bases and J 6 bases, with 13 bases left between them. CDR3 region: CASSEHGSSNGYTF. CDR3 DNA: TGTGCCAGCAGTGAACATGGCTCCTCCAATGGCTACACCTTC.

The V and J genes are TRBV7-2 and TRBJ2-3, with TRBD2 as a possible D gene (5 bases). The CDR3 contains 15 residues. Trimming cost V 0 bases and J 5 bases, with 12 bases left between them. CDR1 SGHTA and CDR2 FQGNSA come from the germline V gene. CDR3 DNA sequence: TGTGCCAGCAGCTTAGCGGGAGTCATTGGAGATACGCAGTATTTT. Translation gives CASSLAGVIGDTQYF. The variable domain in full, completed from reference TRBV7-2 and TRBJ2-3, reads GAGVSQSPSNKVTEKGKDVELRCDPISGHTALYWYRQSLGQGLEFLIYFQGNSAPDKSGLPSDRFSAERTGGSVSTLTIQRTQQEDSAVYLCASSLAGVIGDTQYFGPGTRLTVL.

The V gene is TRBV5-5, the J gene TRBJ1-1; D unclear. Trimming removed 2 bases at V and 1 base at J, with 6 bases between. The CDR3 has 13 residues. Germline loops: CDR1 SGHKS, CDR2 YYEKEE (reference sequence). CDR3 nucleotides: TGTGCCAGCAGCTTACATCCGAACACTGAAGCTTTCTTT. It encodes CASSLHPNTEAFF.

The V call is TRBV6-6, the J call TRBJ2-7; 8 bases align to TRBD1. The germline gives CDR1 MNHNY, CDR2 SVGAGI (reference sequence). The CDR3 runs to 16 residues. Trimming removed 4 bases from V and 6 bases from J; junction bases left unmatched: 14. The CDR3 DNA sequence: TGTGCCAGCAGTTTACCTATTAACAGGGGGGAAGCCGAGCAGTACTTC. Translation: CASSLPINRGEAEQYF.

This rearrangement joins TRBV9 to TRBJ2-1, with a weak D call TRBD2 (5 bases). Germline CDR1 is SGDLS and CDR2 is YYNGEE. The CDR3 is 16 amino acids. The V end was cut by 3 bases, the J end by 0 bases, with 13 bases between. CDR3 bases: TGTGCCAGCAGCGCCCCCGTGGGGAGCTCCTACAATGAGCAGTTCTTC. Amino acids: CASSAPVGSSYNEQFF.

V is TRBV9 and J is TRBJ1-1; possible D gene TRBD1, 5 bases. V was shortened by 0 bases and J by 6 bases, with 15 bases between the two germline ends. CDR3 length: 15 residues. Germline-derived CDR1 and CDR2 are SGDLS and YYNGEE. Here the CDR3 reads CASSVEARGPAEAFF. The CDR3 DNA sequence: TGTGCCAGCAGCGTAGAGGCCCGGGGACCGGCTGAAGCTTTCTTT.

The chain uses TRBV7-9 and TRBJ1-4; the D is unclear. Germline V gives CDR1 SEHNR, CDR2 FQNEAQ (reference sequence). The V end was cut by 0 bases, the J end by 8 bases, with 16 bases between. This CDR3 contains 16 residues. The CDR3 sequence is CASSLAPRNSGEKLFF. DNA for the CDR3: TGTGCCAGCAGCTTAGCCCCTAGGAACAGCGGAGAAAAACTGTTTTTT.

The chain combines TRBV10-1 with TRBJ2-7; 8 nucleotides match TRBD2. The CDR3 has 14 amino acids. Germline lookup yields CDR1 WNHNN and CDR2 SYGVQD (reference sequence). V was pared by 6 bases and J by 2 bases, with 6 bases of the junction left unmatched. Here the CDR3 DNA reads TGCGCCAGCAGCCCGGGACTAGGTCCCTACGAGCAGTACTTC. This translates into CASSPGLGPYEQYF.

The chain uses TRBV5-6 and TRBJ2-7; a weak D match, TRBD1 (6 bases). The germline V and J ends were trimmed by 2 bases and 2 bases, with 8 bases remaining between them. Germline-derived CDR1 and CDR2 are SGHDT and YYEEEE. This CDR3 has 13 amino acids. Written as DNA, the CDR3 is TGTGCCAGCAGCTTCGACAGGACCTACGAGCAGTACTTC. This encodes CASSFDRTYEQYF.

The rearrangement links TRBV18 to TRBJ2-4; D perhaps matches TRBD2 (5 bases). With 4 bases removed from V and 3 bases from J, the gap between germline ends came to 7 bases. The germline V gene encodes CDR1 KGHSH and CDR2 LQKENI. This CDR3 has 13 amino acids. For the CDR3, the DNA is TGTGCCAGCTCACAAGCGGACAAAAACATTCAGTACTTC. It specifies CASSQADKNIQYF.

The rearrangement joins TRBV28 to TRBJ2-1; D is tentatively TRBD1 or TRBD2 (5 bases each). Looked up from germline, CDR1 is MDHEN and CDR2 is SYDVKM. The CDR3 contains 15 residues. Trimming took off 8 bases at V and 9 bases at J, with 23 bases between the two ends. Written as DNA, the CDR3 is TGTGCCAGCCGCCCCGGGGCAACTAGTCCCCCTGAGCAGTTCTTC. This translates into CASRPGATSPPEQFF.